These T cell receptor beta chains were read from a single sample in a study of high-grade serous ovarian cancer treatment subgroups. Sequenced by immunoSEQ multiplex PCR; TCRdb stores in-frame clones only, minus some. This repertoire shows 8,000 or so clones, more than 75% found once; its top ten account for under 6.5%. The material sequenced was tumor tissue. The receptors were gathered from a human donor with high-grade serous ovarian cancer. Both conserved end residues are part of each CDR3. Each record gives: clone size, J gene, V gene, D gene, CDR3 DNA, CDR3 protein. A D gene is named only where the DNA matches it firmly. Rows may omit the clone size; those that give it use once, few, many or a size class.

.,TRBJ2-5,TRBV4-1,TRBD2,TGCGCCAGCAGCCAAGGGGAGGGAGGGATTAAGACCCAGTACTTC,CASSQGEGGIKTQYF
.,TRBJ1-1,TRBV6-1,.,TGTGCCAGCAGTGTGGGCAGCGCCCACACTGAAGCTTTCTTT,CASSVGSAHTEAFF
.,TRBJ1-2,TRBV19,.,TGTGCCAGTAGAGGGGGGAGGACTAACTATGGCTACACCTTC,CASRGGRTNYGYTF
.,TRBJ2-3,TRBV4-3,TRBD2,TGCGCCAGCAGCCAAGATAGGCTAGCGGGGTCGTGGGGCACAGATACGCAGTATTTT,CASSQDRLAGSWGTDTQYF
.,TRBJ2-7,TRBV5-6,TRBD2,TGTGCCAGCAGCCCCGGGGGGGGCTACGAGCAGTACTTC,CASSPGGGYEQYF
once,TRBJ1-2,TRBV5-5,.,TGTGCCAGCAGCTTGGCAGGGTATGGCTACACCTTC,CASSLAGYGYTF
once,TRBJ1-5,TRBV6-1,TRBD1,TGTGCCAGCAGACTCCCAGGGGGGAGCAATCAGCCCCAGCATTTT,CASRLPGGSNQPQHF
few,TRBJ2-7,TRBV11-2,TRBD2,TGTGCCAGCAGCTTAGCGACTAGCGGAATTAGCTCCTACGAGCAGTACTTC,CASSLATSGISSYEQYF
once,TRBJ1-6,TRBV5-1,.,TGCGCCAGCAGCTTGGGGGGGCCCCATAATTCACCCCTCCACTTT,CASSLGGPHNSPLHF
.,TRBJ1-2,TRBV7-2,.,TGTGCCAGCAGCTTAGGGGGAGCTAACTATGGCTACACCTTC,CASSLGGANYGYTF
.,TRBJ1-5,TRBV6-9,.,TGTGTCCCGCTTGGTGCTTTGCATTTT,CVPLGALHF
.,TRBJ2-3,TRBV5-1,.,TGCGCCAGCAGTGGCAGCCTAAGCACAGATACGCAGTATTTT,CASSGSLSTDTQYF
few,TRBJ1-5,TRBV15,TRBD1,TGTGCCACCAGCAGGGGACAGGGGGGACGGCCCCAGCATTTT,CATSRGQGGRPQHF
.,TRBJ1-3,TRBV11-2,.,TGTGCCAGCAGCCTTCTTAGAGGCTCTGGAAACACCATATATTTT,CASSLLRGSGNTIYF
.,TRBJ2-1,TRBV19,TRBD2,TGTGCCAGTAGTAATCTAGCGGGGATCTCCTACAATGAGCAGTTCTTC,CASSNLAGISYNEQFF
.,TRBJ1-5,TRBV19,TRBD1,TGTGCCAGTAGTATGCTTACAGGGGATCAGCCCCAGCATTTT,CASSMLTGDQPQHF
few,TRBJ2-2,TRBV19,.,TGTGCCAGTACCGACCTACGACGAGGCACCGGGGAGCTGTTTTTT,CASTDLRRGTGELFF
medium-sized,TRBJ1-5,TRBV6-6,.,TGTGCCAGCAGTTACGACCTCCGCAATCAGCCCCAGCATTTT,CASSYDLRNQPQHF
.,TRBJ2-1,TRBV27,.,TGTGCCAGCAGTTCCCTCCCCGGCCCGCCCCATGAGCAGTTCTTC,CASSSLPGPPHEQFF
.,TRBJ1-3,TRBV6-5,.,TGTGCCAGCAGTTACGGAGGATCTGGAAACACCATATATTTT,CASSYGGSGNTIYF
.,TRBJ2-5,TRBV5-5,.,TGTGCCAGCAGTTTCACCGATCCTACAGAGACCCAGTACTTC,CASSFTDPTETQYF
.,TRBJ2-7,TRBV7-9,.,TGTGCCAGCAGCTTAGGGCCTCCGATCTTCGAGCAGTACTTC,CASSLGPPIFEQYF
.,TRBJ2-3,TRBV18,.,TGTGCCAGCTCACCACCCTCCTTCTGGGGTCCAGATACGCAGTATTTT,CASSPPSFWGPDTQYF
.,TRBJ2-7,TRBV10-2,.,TGCGCCAGCAGTGCCGCCTACGAGCAGTACTTC,CASSAAYEQYF
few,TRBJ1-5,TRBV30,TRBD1,TGTGCCTGGAGGCCGACAGGGGGACGGGATCAGCCCCAGCATTTT,CAWRPTGGRDQPQHF
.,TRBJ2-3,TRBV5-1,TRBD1,TGCGCCAGCAGCGCGACAGGGGACCCCAGCACAGATACGCAGTATTTT,CASSATGDPSTDTQYF
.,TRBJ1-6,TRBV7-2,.,TGTGCCAGCAGCGCTTTACAGGATACACCCCTCCACTTT,CASSALQDTPLHF
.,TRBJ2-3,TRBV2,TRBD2,TGTGCCAGCAGATTCCTAGCGGGGGCCTCAGATACGCAGTATTTT,CASRFLAGASDTQYF
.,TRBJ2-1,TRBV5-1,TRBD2,TGCGCCAGCAGCTCCACGCCGGGACTATGGTTGAGCTCCTACAATGAGCAGTTCTTC,CASSSTPGLWLSSYNEQFF
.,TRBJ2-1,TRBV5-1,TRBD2,TGCGCCAGCAGACGTGCCCTGCAACTAGCGGGGGGGCATGAGCAGTTCTTC,CASRRALQLAGGHEQFF
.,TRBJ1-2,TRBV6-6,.,TGTGCCAGCAGTTACCCCGGCGGCTCTTATGGCTACACCTTC,CASSYPGGSYGYTF
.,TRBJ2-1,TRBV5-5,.,TGTGCCAGCAGCCCAAACGGGATCGCTGAGCAGTTCTTC,CASSPNGIAEQFF
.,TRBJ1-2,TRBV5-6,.,TGTGCCAGCAGCTTTCGTACAGCTGGCTACACCTTC,CASSFRTAGYTF
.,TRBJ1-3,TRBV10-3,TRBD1,TGTGCCATCAAGGGGGCGTCTGGAAACACCATATATTTT,CAIKGASGNTIYF
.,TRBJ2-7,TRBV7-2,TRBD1,TGTGCCAGCAGCCACGACCTACAGGGGCCGTCCTACGAGCAGTACTTC,CASSHDLQGPSYEQYF
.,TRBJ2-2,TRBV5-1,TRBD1,TGCGCCAGCAGCTTTGGGGACAGGGTGAACGGGGAGCTGTTTTTT,CASSFGDRVNGELFF
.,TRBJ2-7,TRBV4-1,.,TGCGCCAGCAGCCAAGAGATGACACGCCACTCCTACGAGCAGTACTTC,CASSQEMTRHSYEQYF
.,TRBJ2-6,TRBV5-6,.,TGTGCCAGCAGCTTGGCGGTGCTAGTGGAGGGTGGGGCCAACGTCCTGACTTTC,CASSLAVLVEGGANVLTF
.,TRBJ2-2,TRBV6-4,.,TGTGCCAGCAGTGACTCTAGCGCGAACACCGGGGAGCTGTTTTTT,CASSDSSANTGELFF
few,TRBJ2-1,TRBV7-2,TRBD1,TGTGCCAGCAGCTTCGCCCAACCGGGACAGGGGTTCTTC,CASSFAQPGQGFF
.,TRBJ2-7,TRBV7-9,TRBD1,TGTGCCAGCAGCTTAGGACAGGGGATTTCCTACGAGCAGTACTTC,CASSLGQGISYEQYF
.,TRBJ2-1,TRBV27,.,TGTGCCAGCAGTTTTCCCCCCGGGGGGCCTATCCCCTACAATGAGCAGTTCTTC,CASSFPPGGPIPYNEQFF
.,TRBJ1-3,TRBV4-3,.,TGCGCCAGCAGCCAAGATCTCAGCTCTGGAAACACCATATATTTT,CASSQDLSSGNTIYF
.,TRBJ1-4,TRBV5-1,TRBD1,TGCGCCAGCAGCTCACAGGGGGCGCGTGAAAAACTGTTTTTT,CASSSQGAREKLFF
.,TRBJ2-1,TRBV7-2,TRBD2,TGTGCCAGCAGCTTACACCCCCAGGCGGCGGGGGATAGTGAGCAGTTCTTC,CASSLHPQAAGDSEQFF
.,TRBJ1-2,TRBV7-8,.,TGTGCCAGCAGCTTATCAGGGACTAGTCACTATGGCTACACCTTC,CASSLSGTSHYGYTF
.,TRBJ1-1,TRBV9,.,TGTGCCAGCAGCTTCTCGGGGAACACTGAAGCTTTCTTT,CASSFSGNTEAFF
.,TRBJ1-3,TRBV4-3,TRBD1,TGCGCCAGCAGCCAAGATTGGAGACAGGGTGGTGGAAACACCATATATTTT,CASSQDWRQGGGNTIYF
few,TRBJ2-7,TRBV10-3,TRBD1,TGTGCCATCAGTGAGGGCCCGGACAGGTACGAGCAGTACTTC,CAISEGPDRYEQYF